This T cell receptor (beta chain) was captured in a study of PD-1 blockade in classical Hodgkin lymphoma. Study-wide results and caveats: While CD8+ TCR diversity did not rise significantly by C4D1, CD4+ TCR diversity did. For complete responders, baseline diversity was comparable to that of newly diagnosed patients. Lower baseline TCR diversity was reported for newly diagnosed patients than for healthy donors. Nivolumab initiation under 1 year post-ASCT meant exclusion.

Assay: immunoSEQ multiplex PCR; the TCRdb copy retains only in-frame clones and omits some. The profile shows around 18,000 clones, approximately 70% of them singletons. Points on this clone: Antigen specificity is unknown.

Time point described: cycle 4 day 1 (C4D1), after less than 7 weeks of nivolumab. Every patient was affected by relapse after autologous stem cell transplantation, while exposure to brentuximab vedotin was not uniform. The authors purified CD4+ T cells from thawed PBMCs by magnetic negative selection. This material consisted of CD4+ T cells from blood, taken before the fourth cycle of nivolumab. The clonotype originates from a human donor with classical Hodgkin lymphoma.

The CDR3 sequence is CASSGTRDLNTGELFF. The DNA of the CDR3 is TGTGCCAGCTCAGGGACCCGGGACCTAAACACCGGGGAGCTGTTTTTT. V usage is TRBV18 and J usage is TRBJ2-2; D might be TRBD1 or TRBD2, each matching 5 bases. CDR1 is KGHSH and CDR2 is LQKENI in the germline V gene. This CDR3 comprises 16 residues. With 5 bases removed from V and 2 bases from J, the gap between germline ends came to 15 bases.